This T cell receptor beta chain was sequenced in a study of blood T cell repertoires in COVID-19. Study overall: Nucleic acid was either cDNA or gDNA, and it came from T cells, B-cell-depleted T cells, or PBMCs.

Trimming pared 5 bases from V and 8 bases from J, leaving 15 bases between. This CDR3 spans 13 amino acids. The germline gives CDR1 MNHEY, CDR2 SMNVEV (reference sequence). TCRdb keeps only in-frame clones here, not all; method: immunoSEQ multiplex PCR. This table holds a few hundred thousand clones, 80% to 90% found once. Recruitment covered some 25 US areas and drew participants whose ages spanned about 18 to 100 years. The origin of this receptor is a man aged 25 to 45 with acute COVID-19. Sequencing was carried out using PBMCs or T cells enriched from blood (not recorded which). The chain joins TRBV27 to TRBJ1-2, with D perhaps TRBD1 (5 bases). CDR3 in amino acids: CASSAQGINGYTF. CDR3 nucleotide sequence: TGTGCCAGCAGTGCCCAGGGAATCAACGGCTACACCTTC.